One and the same sample provided the 17 T cell receptor beta chains below, sequenced in a study of cytomegalovirus exposure and HLA in healthy donors. The PCR was carried out with 60 Vbeta primers and 13 Jbeta primers. Sequenced by immunoSEQ multiplex PCR; TCRdb stores in-frame clones only, minus some. The repertoire holds more than 150,000 clones, with approximately 85% as singletons. Sequenced sample: PBMCs. The receptor set was obtained from a man aged 18-30 years in good health and CMV-seropositive.

The chain recombines TRBV7-2 with TRBJ2-3; TRBD2 is a possible D gene (6 bases). V was shortened by 3 bases and J by 0 bases, with 10 bases between the two germline ends. The CDR3 covers 15 residues. CDR1 is SGHTA, CDR2 FQGNSA, per germline. CDR3 amino acids: CASSFETSSTDTQYF. The CDR3, as DNA: TGTGCCAGCAGCTTCGAGACTAGTAGCACAGATACGCAGTATTTT.

The chain is built from TRBV5-1 and TRBJ1-6; TRBD1 matches 10 bases. V shed 4 bases and J 10 bases; nucleotides not matched to a gene: 5. Germline assignment: CDR1 SGHRS and CDR2 YFSETQ. This CDR3 is 14 amino acids long. The CDR3 bases are TGCGCCAGCAGCCCGGGGACAGGGGAATCACCCCTCCACTTT. Translation gives CASSPGTGESPLHF.

The V and J genes are TRBV5-1 and TRBJ2-7; 8 bases are shared with TRBD2. There are 14 residues in the CDR3. In germline, CDR1 is SGHRS, CDR2 YFSETQ. V lost 4 bases to trimming and J lost 2 bases; unmatched junction nucleotides: 5. CDR3 loop: CASSPGLDPYEQYF. DNA of the CDR3: TGCGCCAGCAGCCCGGGACTAGACCCCTACGAGCAGTACTTC.

The chain carries TRBV5-1 and TRBJ2-5, with D perhaps matching TRBD2 (6 bases). The CDR3 totals 15 residues. Per the germline V gene, CDR1 is SGHRS and CDR2 is YFSETQ. Trimming stripped 2 bases from V and 4 bases from J, with 15 bases between. This CDR3 reads CASSFGGAVGETQYF. The CDR3 region has the DNA TGCGCCAGCAGCTTCGGCGGGGCAGTCGGAGAGACCCAGTACTTC.

This chain joins TRBV18 and TRBJ2-1; TRBD2 aligns across 14 bases. The germline CDR1 and CDR2 sequences are KGHSH and LQKENI. The V segment lost 2 bases and the J segment 6 bases; nucleotides outside the gene matches: 3. The CDR3 covers 16 residues. DNA of the CDR3: TGTGCCAGCTCACCAAAGGGACTAGCGGGGGTCAATGAGCAGTTCTTC. It yields the protein CASSPKGLAGVNEQFF.

The V and J genes are TRBV15 and TRBJ2-2; D perhaps matches TRBD2 (5 bases). The V end lost 7 bases, the J end lost 4 bases, and 10 bases lay between the germline ends. This CDR3 has 13 residues. Germline V gene lookup returns CDR1 LNHNV and CDR2 YYDKDF (reference sequence). The CDR3 DNA is TGTGCCACCACTATAGGGAGCACCGGGGAGCTGTTTTTT. Its protein product is CATTIGSTGELFF.

J is TRBJ1-1 and V is TRBV10-3; 7 bases line up with TRBD1. Germline CDR1 is ENHRY and CDR2 is SYGVKD. The CDR3 has 13 amino acids. Trimming took 5 bases from V and 6 from J; bases not matched to a gene: 6. The CDR3 protein is CAISPTGVSEAFF. The CDR3 DNA follows: TGTGCCATCAGTCCCACAGGGGTTTCTGAAGCTTTCTTT.

The chain combines TRBV5-6 with TRBJ2-5; 7 bases fit TRBD1. The tail of the sequence fits TRBJ2-7 better, so the J call may be wrong. The germline V gene has CDR1 SGHDT and CDR2 YYEEEE. The CDR3 has 18 amino acids. As DNA, the CDR3 is TGTGCCAGCAGCCCTGCCACCGGACAGGCCACCAGCTCCTACGAGCAGTACTTC. It yields the protein CASSPATGQATSSYEQYF.

The chain links TRBV9 to TRBJ1-1; D is undetermined. The CDR3 runs 13 residues. V lost 4 bases to trimming and J lost 3 bases, with 10 bases between them. Germline V CDR1 and CDR2: SGDLS, YYNGEE. As DNA, the CDR3 is TGTGCCAGCAGCATCACGGGGTACACTGAAGCTTTCTTT. Its translation is CASSITGYTEAFF.

The chain uses TRBV10-3 and TRBJ2-7, with D perhaps matching TRBD2 (6 bases). V lost 5 bases to trimming and J lost 0 bases, with 23 bases between them. Germline CDR1 ENHRY, CDR2 SYGVKD. There are 18 residues in the CDR3. The CDR3: CAISLMASGTPSSYEQYF. CDR3 nucleotide sequence: TGTGCCATCAGTCTTATGGCCTCCGGGACTCCGAGCTCCTACGAGCAGTACTTC.

This clone was seen once. This sequence joins TRBV19 and TRBJ2-7; TRBD1 matches at 9 bases. With V trimmed by 5 bases and J by 2 bases, 7 bases remained unmatched. Germline V gene sequence: CDR1 LNHDA, CDR2 SQIVND (reference sequence). The CDR3 length is 15 residues. The CDR3 DNA reads TGTGCCAGTAGTGTCTTGGGACAGGGCCCCTACGAGCAGTACTTC. It encodes CASSVLGQGPYEQYF.

The sample holds one count of this clone. The chain recombines TRBV6-5 with TRBJ1-5, with D tentatively TRBD1 (5 bases). Germline V CDR1 and CDR2: MNHEY, SVGAGI. V lost 6 bases to trimming and J lost 3 bases, with 12 bases between them. There are 14 residues in the CDR3. CDR3 residues: CASSGGHLNQPQHF. CDR3 bases: TGTGCCAGCAGCGGGGGTCACCTCAATCAGCCCCAGCATTTT.

V usage is TRBV5-1 and J usage is TRBJ2-1; 16 bases are shared with TRBD2. Germline V gene lookup returns CDR1 SGHRS and CDR2 YFSETQ. This CDR3 spans 19 amino acids. The V and J ends lost 2 bases and 3 bases, in that order; junction bases with no gene match: 8. CDR3 nucleotide sequence: TGCGCCAGCAGCTTAGACCCGGGACTAGCGGGGGGGCACTACAATGAGCAGTTCTTC. This codes for CASSLDPGLAGGHYNEQFF.

Points on this clone: A read error may produce the germline difference seen at one junction end. The gene calls are TRBV7-9 and TRBJ2-7, with 7 bases aligning to TRBD1. CDR3 size: 15 residues. Germline V lookup: CDR1 SEHNR, CDR2 FQNEAQ (reference sequence). CDR3 sequence reads: CSSSSKADRAYEQYF. In nucleotides, the CDR3 is TGTTCCAGCAGCTCCAAGGCCGACAGGGCCTACGAGCAGTACTTC.

V gene TRBV7-2 combines with J gene TRBJ1-1; 10 bases agree with TRBD1. Germline V gene data show CDR1 as SGHTA and CDR2 as FQGNSA. The length of the CDR3 is 14 residues. V shed 1 base and J 7 bases; nucleotides not matched to a gene: 3. CDR3: CASSLVGTGDEAFF. CDR3 nucleotide sequence: TGTGCCAGCAGCTTAGTAGGGACAGGGGATGAAGCTTTCTTT.

J is TRBJ2-3 and V is TRBV7-2; 8 bases line up with TRBD2. The CDR3 spans 15 residues. CDR1 SGHTA and CDR2 FQGNSA come from the germline V gene. Unmatched junction bases numbered 10, after V lost 5 bases and J lost 6 bases. As DNA, the CDR3 is TGTGCCAGCAGCCGTAGCGGGGCCCTCGGGGATACGCAGTATTTT. This translates into CASSRSGALGDTQYF.

The chain employs TRBV27 and TRBJ1-1; 8 positions match TRBD1. V was clipped by 0 bases and J by 10 bases; unmatched bases: 13. The length of the CDR3 is 16 residues. Germline CDR1 and CDR2: MNHEY and SMNVEV (reference sequence). This CDR3 is CASSLSVAGGIQGAFF. The CDR3 DNA sequence: TGTGCCAGCAGTTTATCCGTCGCAGGGGGCATCCAAGGAGCTTTCTTT.